The T cell receptor beta chain described here comes from a study of Graves' ophthalmopathy and Graves' hyperthyroidism. Researchers took RNA transcripts and amplified TCR beta CDR3 regions from them. HTBI-primed RT-PCR formed the first round, and a multiplex PCR formed the second. From the multiplex PCR reads, TCRdb called clonotypes with MiXCR, one entry per CDR3 protein. The sample carries 500,000 to 600,000 distinct CDR3 sequences, about two fifths recorded once. V lost 3 bases and J lost 4, with 11 bases in between. This CDR3 is 14 amino acids long. The germline V gene encodes CDR1 KGHDR and CDR2 SFDVKD.

Sequencing was carried out using peripheral blood or thyroid tissue (not recorded which). This TCR was recovered from an adult man with Graves' hyperthyroidism. The chain is built from TRBV24-1 and TRBJ2-5; D is perhaps TRBD1 (6 bases). CDR3 sequence reads: CATSDRRGGETQYF. The CDR3 DNA follows: TGTGCCACCAGTGATCGCAGGGGTGGAGAGACCCAGTACTTC.